The rows below give T cell receptor beta chains drawn from one sample of a study of blood T cell repertoires in COVID-19. Sequencing used immunoSEQ multiplex PCR; TCRdb keeps in-frame clones, though not all of them. Found here are 110,000 or so clones, 88% of them singletons; the top ten hold roughly 2.3%. Sequencing used peripheral blood. The receptors shown here come from a human donor in a cohort sampled during active COVID-19. Both conserved end residues are part of each CDR3. The D gene is left open where the match is weak. For some rows the clone size is stated as once, few or many, or as a class when expanded; others skip it.

len,d_gene,j_gene,abundance,v_gene,CDR3nt,CDR3aa
16,TRBD1,TRBJ1-5,-,TRBV6-1,TGTGCCAGCAGTGGCGGTGACAGGGGGCAAGGGCAGCCCCAGCATTTT,CASSGGDRGQGQPQHF
15,-,TRBJ1-6,-,TRBV15,TGTGCCACCAGCAGAGATCGGGAAGTAAATTCACCCCTCCACTTT,CATSRDREVNSPLHF
13,-,TRBJ1-5,-,TRBV5-1,TGCGCCAGCAGCTTGGAACCCCGGCAGCCCCAGCATTTT,CASSLEPRQPQHF
20,TRBD2,TRBJ2-3,-,TRBV6-2/TRBV6-3,TGTGCCAGCAGCCGCAGACTAGCGGGACAGCACCGTCCTAGCACAGATACGCAGTATTTT,CASSRRLAGQHRPSTDTQYF
13,-,TRBJ1-1,-,TRBV7-9,TGTGCCAGCAGCCCTCAGATGAACACTGAAGCTTTCTTT,CASSPQMNTEAFF
16,-,TRBJ1-5,-,TRBV6-1,TGTGCCAGCAGTGATCCGGGCCCCGGGGGCAATCAGCCCCAGCATTTT,CASSDPGPGGNQPQHF
15,TRBD1,TRBJ1-6,-,TRBV7-3,TGTGCCAGCAGCTTAGGGACAGGGGTGGGGTCACCCCTCCACTTT,CASSLGTGVGSPLHF
17,TRBD1,TRBJ2-6,-,TRBV2,TGTGCCAGCACGGGGGACAGGGGCTCCTCTGGGGCCAACGTCCTGACTTTC,CASTGDRGSSGANVLTF
14,-,TRBJ1-2,few,TRBV21-1,TGTGCCAGCAGCAAAGACCCAGGGCGCTATGGCTACACCTTC,CASSKDPGRYGYTF
19,TRBD2,TRBJ2-7,once,TRBV5-1,TGCGCCAGCAGCTTGGCCGCCACTAGCGGAGATGGGAGCTCCTACGAGCAGTACTTC,CASSLAATSGDGSSYEQYF
15,-,TRBJ1-5,-,TRBV7-9,TGTGCCAGCAGCTTCGGCAGGGGAGGCAATCAGCCCCAGCATTTT,CASSFGRGGNQPQHF
15,-,TRBJ2-5,once,TRBV5-8,TGTGCCAGCACCGTCCCCTGGCATCGCCAAGAGACCCAGTACTTC,CASTVPWHRQETQYF
15,-,TRBJ2-3,-,TRBV6-5,TGTGCCAGCAGCGGAGGGGGGGCTGGCACAGATACGCAGTATTTT,CASSGGGAGTDTQYF
14,-,TRBJ2-7,-,TRBV6-5,TGTGCCAGCAGTTACTCCACGAGCCGATACGAGCAGTACTTC,CASSYSTSRYEQYF
11,-,TRBJ2-1,few,TRBV27,TGTGCCAGCAGTTCTCGACAGAAGCAGTTCTTC,CASSSRQKQFF
17,TRBD2,TRBJ2-1,-,TRBV10-1,TGCGCCAGCAGTGACTGGCGGGGGGTGAGGGGAATCAATGAGCAGTTCTTC,CASSDWRGVRGINEQFF
15,-,TRBJ1-5,-,TRBV4-1,TGCGCCAGCAGCCCCACCGGGAGGGCGGATCAGCCCCAGCATTTT,CASSPTGRADQPQHF